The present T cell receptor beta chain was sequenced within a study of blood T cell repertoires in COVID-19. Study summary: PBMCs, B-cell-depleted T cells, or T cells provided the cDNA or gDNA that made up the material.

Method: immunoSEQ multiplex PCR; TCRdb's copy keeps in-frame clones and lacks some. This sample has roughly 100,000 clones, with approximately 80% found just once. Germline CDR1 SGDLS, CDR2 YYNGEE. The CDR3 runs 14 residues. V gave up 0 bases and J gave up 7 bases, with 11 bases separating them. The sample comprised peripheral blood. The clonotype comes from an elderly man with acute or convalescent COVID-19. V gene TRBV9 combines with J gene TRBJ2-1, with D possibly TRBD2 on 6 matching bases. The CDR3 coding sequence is TGTGCCAGCAGCGTAGCGGGAGTTGGGAATGAGCAGTTCTTC. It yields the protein CASSVAGVGNEQFF.